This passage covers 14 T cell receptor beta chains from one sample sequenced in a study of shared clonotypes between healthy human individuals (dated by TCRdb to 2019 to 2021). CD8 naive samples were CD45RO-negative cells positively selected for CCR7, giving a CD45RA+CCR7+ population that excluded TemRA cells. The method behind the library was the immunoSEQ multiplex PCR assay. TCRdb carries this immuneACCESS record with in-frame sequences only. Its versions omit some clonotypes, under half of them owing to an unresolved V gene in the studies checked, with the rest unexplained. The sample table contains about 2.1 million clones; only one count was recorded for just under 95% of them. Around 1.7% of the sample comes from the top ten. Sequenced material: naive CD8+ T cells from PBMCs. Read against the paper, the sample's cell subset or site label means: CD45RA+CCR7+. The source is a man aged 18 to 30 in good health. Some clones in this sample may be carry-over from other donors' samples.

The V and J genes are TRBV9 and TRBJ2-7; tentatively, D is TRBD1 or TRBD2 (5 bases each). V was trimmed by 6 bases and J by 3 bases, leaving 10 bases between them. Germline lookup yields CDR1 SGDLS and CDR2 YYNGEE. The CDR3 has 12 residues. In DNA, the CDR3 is TGTGCCAGCAACTCTGGGGGCTACGAGCAGTACTTC. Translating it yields CASNSGGYEQYF.

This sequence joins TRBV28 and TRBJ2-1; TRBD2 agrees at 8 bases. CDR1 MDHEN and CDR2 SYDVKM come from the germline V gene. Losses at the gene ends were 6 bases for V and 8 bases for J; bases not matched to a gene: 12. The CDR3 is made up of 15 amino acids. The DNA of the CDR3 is TGTGCCAGCAGAAAAGTGCGGGAGGCAGTGGATGAGCAGTTCTTC. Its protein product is CASRKVREAVDEQFF.

DNA for the CDR3: TGTGCCAGCAGTCGCAGGGGCTTGATTACCTACGAGCAGTACTTC. It encodes CASSRRGLITYEQYF. This chain connects TRBV28 to TRBJ2-7, with D maybe TRBD1 (6 bases). The CDR3 is 15 residues long. Trimming cost V 5 bases and J 2 bases, with 16 bases left between them. Germline V CDR1 and CDR2: MDHEN, SYDVKM.

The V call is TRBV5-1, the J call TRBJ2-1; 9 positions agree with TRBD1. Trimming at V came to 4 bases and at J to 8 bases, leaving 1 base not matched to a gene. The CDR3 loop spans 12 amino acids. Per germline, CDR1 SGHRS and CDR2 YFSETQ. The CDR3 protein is CASSRTGDEQFF. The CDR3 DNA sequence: TGCGCCAGCAGCCGGACAGGGGATGAGCAGTTCTTC.

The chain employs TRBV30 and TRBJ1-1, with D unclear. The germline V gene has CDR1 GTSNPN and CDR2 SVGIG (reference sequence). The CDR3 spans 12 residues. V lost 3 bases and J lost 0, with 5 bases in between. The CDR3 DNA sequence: TGTGCCTGGAGGCCTCTGAACACTGAAGCTTTCTTT. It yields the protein CAWRPLNTEAFF. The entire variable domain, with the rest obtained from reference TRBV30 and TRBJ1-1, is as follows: SQTIHQWPATLVQPVGSPLSLECTVEGTSNPNLYWYRQAAGRGLQLLFYSVGIGQISSEVPQNLSASRPQDRQFILSSKKLLLSDSGFYLCAWRPLNTEAFFGQGTRLTVV.

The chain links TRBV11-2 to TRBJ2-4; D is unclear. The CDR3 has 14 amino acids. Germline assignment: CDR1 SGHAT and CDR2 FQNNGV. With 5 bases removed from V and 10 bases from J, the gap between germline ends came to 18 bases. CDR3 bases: TGTGCCAGCAGCCCCACCTCGCTGGTTGGGATTCAGTACTTC. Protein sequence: CASSPTSLVGIQYF. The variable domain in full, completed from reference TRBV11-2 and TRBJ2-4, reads EAGVAQSPRYKIIEKRQSVAFWCNPISGHATLYWYQQILGQGPKLLIQFQNNGVVDDSQLPKDRFSAERLKGVDSTLKIQPAKLEDSAVYLCASSPTSLVGIQYFGAGTRLSVL.

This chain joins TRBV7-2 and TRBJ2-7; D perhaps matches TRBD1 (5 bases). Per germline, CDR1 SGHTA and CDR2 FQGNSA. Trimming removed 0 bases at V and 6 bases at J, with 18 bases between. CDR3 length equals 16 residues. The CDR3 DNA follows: TGTGCCAGCAGCTTAGCTGGGCAGGGCCTACGAAGCGAGCAGTACTTC. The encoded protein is CASSLAGQGLRSEQYF.

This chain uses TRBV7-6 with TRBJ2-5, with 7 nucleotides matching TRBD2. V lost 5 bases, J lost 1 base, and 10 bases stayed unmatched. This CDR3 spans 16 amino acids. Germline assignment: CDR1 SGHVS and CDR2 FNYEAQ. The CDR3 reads CASSPSSGRAQETQYF. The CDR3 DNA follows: TGTGCCAGCAGCCCATCATCGGGGAGGGCCCAAGAGACCCAGTACTTC.

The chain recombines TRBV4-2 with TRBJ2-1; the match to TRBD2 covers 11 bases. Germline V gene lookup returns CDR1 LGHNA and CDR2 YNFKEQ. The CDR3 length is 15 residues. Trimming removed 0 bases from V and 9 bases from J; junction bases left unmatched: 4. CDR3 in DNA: TGTGCCAGCAGCCAAGAGGCTAGCGGGAGGTTTGAGCAGTTCTTC. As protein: CASSQEASGRFEQFF.

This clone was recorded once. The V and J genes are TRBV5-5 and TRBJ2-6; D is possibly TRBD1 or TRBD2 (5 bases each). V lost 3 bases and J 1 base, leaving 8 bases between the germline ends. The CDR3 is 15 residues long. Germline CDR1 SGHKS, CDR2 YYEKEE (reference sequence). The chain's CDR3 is CASSSGPSGANVLTF. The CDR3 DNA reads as TGTGCCAGCAGCTCGGGACCATCTGGGGCCAACGTCCTGACTTTC. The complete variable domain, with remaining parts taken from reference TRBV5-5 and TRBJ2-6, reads DAGVTQSPTHLIKTRGQQVTLRCSPISGHKSVSWYQQVLGQGPQFIFQYYEKEERGRGNFPDRFSARQFPNYSSELNVNALLLGDSALYLCASSSGPSGANVLTFGAGSRLTVL.

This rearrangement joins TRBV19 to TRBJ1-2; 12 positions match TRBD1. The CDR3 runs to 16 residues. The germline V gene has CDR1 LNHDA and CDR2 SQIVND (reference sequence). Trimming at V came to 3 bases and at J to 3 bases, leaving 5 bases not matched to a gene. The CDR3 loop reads CASSMGTGGKHYGYTF. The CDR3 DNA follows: TGTGCCAGTAGTATGGGGACAGGGGGCAAGCACTATGGCTACACCTTC.

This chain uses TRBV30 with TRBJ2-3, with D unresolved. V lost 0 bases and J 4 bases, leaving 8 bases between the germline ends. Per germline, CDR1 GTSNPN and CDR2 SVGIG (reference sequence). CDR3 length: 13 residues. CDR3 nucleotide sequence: TGTGCCTGGAGTGTGGCTAGTCCAGATACGCAGTATTTT. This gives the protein CAWSVASPDTQYF.

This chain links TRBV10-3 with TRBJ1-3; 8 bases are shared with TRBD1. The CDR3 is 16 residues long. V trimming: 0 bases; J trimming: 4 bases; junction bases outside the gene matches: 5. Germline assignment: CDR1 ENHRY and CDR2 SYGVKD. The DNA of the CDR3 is TGTGCCATCAGTGAGTCGACAGGGGCGACCGGAAACACCATATATTTT. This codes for CAISESTGATGNTIYF.

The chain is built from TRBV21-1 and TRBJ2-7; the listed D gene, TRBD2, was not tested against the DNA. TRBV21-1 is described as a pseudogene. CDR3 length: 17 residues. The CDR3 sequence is CASSREGGAGVVYEQYF. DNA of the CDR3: TGTGCCAGCAGTCGTGAGGGGGGAGCGGGAGTAGTATACGAGCAGTACTTC.